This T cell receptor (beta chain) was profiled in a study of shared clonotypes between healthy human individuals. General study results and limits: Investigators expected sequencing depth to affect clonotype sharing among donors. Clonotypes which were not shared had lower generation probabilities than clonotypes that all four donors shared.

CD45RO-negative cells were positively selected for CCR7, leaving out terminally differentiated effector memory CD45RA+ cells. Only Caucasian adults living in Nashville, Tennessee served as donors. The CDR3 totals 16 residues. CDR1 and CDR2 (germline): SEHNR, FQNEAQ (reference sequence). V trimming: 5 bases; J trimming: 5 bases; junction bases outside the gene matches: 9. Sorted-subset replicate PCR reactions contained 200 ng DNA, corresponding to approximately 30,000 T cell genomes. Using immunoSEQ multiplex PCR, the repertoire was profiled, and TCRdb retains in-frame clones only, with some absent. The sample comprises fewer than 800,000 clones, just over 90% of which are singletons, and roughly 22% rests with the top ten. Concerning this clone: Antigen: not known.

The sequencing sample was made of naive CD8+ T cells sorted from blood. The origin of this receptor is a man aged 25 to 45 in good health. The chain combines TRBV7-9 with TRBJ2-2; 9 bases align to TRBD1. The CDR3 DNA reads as TGTGCCAGCAGCCCCAAACAGGGGGCGCGAACCGGGGAGCTGTTTTTT. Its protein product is CASSPKQGARTGELFF.